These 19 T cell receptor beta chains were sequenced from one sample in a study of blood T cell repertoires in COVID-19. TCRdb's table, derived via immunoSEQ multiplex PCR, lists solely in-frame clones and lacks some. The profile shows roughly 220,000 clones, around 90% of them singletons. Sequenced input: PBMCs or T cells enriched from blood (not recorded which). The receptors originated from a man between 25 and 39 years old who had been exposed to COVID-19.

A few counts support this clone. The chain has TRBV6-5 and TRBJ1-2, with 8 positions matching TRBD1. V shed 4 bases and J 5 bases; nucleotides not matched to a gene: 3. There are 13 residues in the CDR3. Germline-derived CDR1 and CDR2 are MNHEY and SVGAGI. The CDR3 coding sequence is TGTGCCAGCAGTTCCTGGACAGGGTATGGCTACACCTTC. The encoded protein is CASSSWTGYGYTF.

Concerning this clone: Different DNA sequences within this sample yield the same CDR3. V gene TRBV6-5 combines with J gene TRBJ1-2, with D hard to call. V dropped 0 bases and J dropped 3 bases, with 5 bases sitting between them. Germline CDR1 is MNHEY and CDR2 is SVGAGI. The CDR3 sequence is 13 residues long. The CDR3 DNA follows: TGTGCCAGCAGTTACTCCGGGGACTATGGCTACACCTTC. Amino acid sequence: CASSYSGDYGYTF.

The CDR3 region has the DNA TGCGCCAGCAGCCAAGATCTGGGGGCAGGGGCAGATACGCAGTATTTT. It specifies CASSQDLGAGADTQYF. This chain uses TRBV4-1 with TRBJ2-3; D might be TRBD1 (6 bases). The germline gives CDR1 MGHRA, CDR2 YSYEKL. The CDR3 runs to 16 residues. Trimming stripped 0 bases from V and 4 bases from J, with 14 bases between.

Here the CDR3 DNA reads TGTGCCAGCAGAGTACTAGCGGGGGGGCCAAGTGAGCAGTTCTTC. Encoded protein: CASRVLAGGPSEQFF. The chain carries TRBV2 and TRBJ2-1, with 13 bases fitting TRBD2. This CDR3 is 15 amino acids long. Germline V gives CDR1 SNHLY, CDR2 FYNNEI. J gave up 9 bases and V 6 bases, and 8 bases lay outside the gene matches.

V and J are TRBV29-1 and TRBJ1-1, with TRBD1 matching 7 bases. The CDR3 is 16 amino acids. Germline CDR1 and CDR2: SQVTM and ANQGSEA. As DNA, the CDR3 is TGCAGTAGCACAGGGGACTCCCTACGTGGGGGGACTGAAGCTTTCTTT. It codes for CSSTGDSLRGGTEAFF.

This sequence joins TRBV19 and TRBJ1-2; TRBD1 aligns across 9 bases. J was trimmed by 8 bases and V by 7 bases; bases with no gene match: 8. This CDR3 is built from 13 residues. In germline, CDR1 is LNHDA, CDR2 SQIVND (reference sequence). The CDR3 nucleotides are TGTGCCAGTAATGTACAGGGGGCGCGAGGCTACACCTTC. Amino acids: CASNVQGARGYTF. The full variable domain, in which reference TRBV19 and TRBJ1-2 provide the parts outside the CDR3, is DGGITQSPKYLFRKEGQNVTLSCEQNLNHDAMYWYRQDPGQGLRLIYYSQIVNDFQKGDIAEGYSVSREKKESFPLTVTSAQKNPTAFYLCASNVQGARGYTFGSGTRLTVV.

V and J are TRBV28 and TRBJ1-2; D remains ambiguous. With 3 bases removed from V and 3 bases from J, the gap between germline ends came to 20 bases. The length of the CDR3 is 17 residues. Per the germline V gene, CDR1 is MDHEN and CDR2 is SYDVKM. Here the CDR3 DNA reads TGTGCCAGCAGTTTCATCACGGGTGTGGTGCCCTACTATGGCTACACCTTC. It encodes CASSFITGVVPYYGYTF.

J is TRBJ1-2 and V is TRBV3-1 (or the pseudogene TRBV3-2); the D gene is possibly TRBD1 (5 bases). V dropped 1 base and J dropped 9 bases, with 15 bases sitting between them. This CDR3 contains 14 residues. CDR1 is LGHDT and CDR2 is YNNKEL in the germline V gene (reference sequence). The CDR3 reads CASSQADTLSRYTF. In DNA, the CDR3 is TGTGCCAGCAGCCAAGCGGACACGCTCTCTCGCTACACCTTC.

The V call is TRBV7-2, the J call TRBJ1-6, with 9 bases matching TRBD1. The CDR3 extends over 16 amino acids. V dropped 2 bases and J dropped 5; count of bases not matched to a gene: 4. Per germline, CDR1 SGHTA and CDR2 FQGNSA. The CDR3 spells CASSLPGTGNNSPLHF. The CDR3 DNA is TGTGCCAGCAGCTTACCCGGGACAGGGAATAATTCACCCCTCCACTTT.

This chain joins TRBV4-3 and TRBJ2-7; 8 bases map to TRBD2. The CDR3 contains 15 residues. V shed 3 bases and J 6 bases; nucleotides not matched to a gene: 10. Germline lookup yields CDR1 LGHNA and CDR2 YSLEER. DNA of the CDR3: TGCGCCAGCAGCCACCGGGCGGGGGGTCGTTTCGAGCAGTACTTC. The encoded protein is CASSHRAGGRFEQYF.

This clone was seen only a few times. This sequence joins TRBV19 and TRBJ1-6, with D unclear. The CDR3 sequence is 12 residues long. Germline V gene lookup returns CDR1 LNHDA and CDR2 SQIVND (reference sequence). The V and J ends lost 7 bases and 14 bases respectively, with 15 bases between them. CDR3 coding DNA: TGTGCCAGTACCCAAGACACCGCCACCCTCCACTTT. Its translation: CASTQDTATLHF. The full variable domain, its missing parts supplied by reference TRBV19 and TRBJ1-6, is DGGITQSPKYLFRKEGQNVTLSCEQNLNHDAMYWYRQDPGQGLRLIYYSQIVNDFQKGDIAEGYSVSREKKESFPLTVTSAQKNPTAFYLCASTQDTATLHFGNGTRLTVT.

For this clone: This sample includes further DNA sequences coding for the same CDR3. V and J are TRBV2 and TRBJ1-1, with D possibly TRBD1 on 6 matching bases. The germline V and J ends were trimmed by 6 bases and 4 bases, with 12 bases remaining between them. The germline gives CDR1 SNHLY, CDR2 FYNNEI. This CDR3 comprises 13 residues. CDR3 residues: CASSGGLGTEAFF. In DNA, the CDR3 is TGTGCCAGCAGCGGGGGGCTGGGCACTGAAGCTTTCTTT.

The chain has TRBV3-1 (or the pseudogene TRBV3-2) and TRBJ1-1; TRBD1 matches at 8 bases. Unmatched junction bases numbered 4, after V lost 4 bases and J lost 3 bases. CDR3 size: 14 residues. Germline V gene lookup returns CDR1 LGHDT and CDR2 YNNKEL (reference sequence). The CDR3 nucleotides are TGTGCCAGCAGCCGGGACAGGTCTCACACTGAAGCTTTCTTT. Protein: CASSRDRSHTEAFF.

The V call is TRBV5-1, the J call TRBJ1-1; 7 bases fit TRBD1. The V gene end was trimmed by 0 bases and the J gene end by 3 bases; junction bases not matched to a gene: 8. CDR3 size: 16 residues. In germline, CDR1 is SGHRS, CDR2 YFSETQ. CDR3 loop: CASSLGAPTGDTEAFF. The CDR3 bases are TGCGCCAGCAGCTTGGGGGCACCCACAGGGGACACTGAAGCTTTCTTT.

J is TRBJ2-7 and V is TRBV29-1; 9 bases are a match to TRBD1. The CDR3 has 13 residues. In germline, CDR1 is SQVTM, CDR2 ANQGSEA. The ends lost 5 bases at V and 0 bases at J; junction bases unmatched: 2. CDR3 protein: CSVPGQGSYEQYF. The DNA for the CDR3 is TGCAGCGTTCCGGGACAGGGCTCCTACGAGCAGTACTTC.

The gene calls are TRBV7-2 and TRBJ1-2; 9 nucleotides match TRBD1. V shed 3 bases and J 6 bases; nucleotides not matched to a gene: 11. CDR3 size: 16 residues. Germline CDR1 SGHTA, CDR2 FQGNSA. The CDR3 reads CASSFLKNRGQDGYTF. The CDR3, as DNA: TGTGCCAGCAGCTTTCTAAAAAACAGGGGGCAGGATGGCTACACCTTC.

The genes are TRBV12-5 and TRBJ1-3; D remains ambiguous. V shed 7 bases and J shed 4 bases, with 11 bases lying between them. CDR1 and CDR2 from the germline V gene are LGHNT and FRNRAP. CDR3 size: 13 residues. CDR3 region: CASDPGSGNTIYF. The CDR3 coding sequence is TGTGCTAGTGATCCAGGCAGCGGAAACACCATATATTTT.

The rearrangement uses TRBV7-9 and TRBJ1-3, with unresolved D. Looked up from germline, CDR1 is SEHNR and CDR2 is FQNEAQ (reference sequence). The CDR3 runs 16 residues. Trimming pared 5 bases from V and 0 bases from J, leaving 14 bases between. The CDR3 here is CASSLAGLSSGNTIYF. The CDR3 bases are TGTGCCAGCAGCCTGGCCGGGTTGAGCTCTGGAAACACCATATATTTT.

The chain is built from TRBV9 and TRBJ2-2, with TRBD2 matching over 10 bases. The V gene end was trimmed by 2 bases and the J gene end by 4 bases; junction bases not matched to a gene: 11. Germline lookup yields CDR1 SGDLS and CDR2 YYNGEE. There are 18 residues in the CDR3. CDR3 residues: CASSVSPLAGVGTGELFF. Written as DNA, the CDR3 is TGTGCCAGCAGCGTCTCTCCTCTAGCGGGGGTGGGCACCGGGGAGCTGTTTTTT.